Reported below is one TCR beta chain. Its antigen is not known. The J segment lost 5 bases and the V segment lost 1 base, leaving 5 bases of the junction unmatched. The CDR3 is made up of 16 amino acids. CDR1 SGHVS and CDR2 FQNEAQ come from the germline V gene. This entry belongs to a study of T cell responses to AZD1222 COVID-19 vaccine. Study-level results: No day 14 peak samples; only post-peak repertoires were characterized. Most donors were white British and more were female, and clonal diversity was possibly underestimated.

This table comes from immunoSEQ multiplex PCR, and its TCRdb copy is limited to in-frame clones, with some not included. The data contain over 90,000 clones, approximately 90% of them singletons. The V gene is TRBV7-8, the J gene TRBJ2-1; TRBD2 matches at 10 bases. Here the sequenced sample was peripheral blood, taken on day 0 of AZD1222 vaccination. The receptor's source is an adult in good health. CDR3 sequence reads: CASSLDPAGGNNEQFF. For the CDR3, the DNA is TGTGCCAGCAGCTTAGACCCAGCGGGAGGGAACAATGAGCAGTTCTTC. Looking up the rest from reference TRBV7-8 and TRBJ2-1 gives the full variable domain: GAGVSQSPRYKVAKRGQDVALRCDPISGHVSLFWYQQALGQGPEFLTYFQNEAQLDKSGLPSDRFFAERPEGSVSTLKIQRTQQEDSAVYLCASSLDPAGGNNEQFFGPGTRLTVL.